This T cell receptor beta chain was sequenced for a study of blood T cells in healthy people across ages. Study-wide background: Capture via template switching afforded approximately one barcoded beta molecule per two T cells.

Each sample had at least 6 million PBMCs isolated. A J-beta primer mix and a sample-barcoded 5' primer were used in a second PCR of about 7 to 12 cycles. Tagging of each cDNA molecule was performed by a template-switch adaptor with 12 random nucleotides. TCRdb called the 5' RACE reads again in MiXCR, with one record for every CDR3 protein. Of around 750,000 distinct CDR3 sequences in the sample, 53% are singletons; the top ten hold approximately 40%. This clonotype originated in a man aged 80 or over in good health. The sample taken for sequencing was blood.

The CDR3 DNA follows: TGCAGTGCTAGAGATATGTACACTGAAGCTTTCTTT. Translating it yields CSARDMYTEAFF. The chain links TRBV20-1 to TRBJ1-1; D is unclear. Trimming stripped 0 bases from V and 3 bases from J, with 5 bases between. This CDR3 is built from 12 residues. Germline CDR1 and CDR2: DFQATT and SNEGSKA (reference sequence).